A selection of T cell receptor beta chains follows, all from one sample in a study of T cell responses to AZD1222 COVID-19 vaccine. Sequencing used immunoSEQ multiplex PCR; TCRdb keeps in-frame clones, though not all of them. Of some 120,000 clones in the sample, 88% were seen once. The material sequenced was peripheral blood, taken on day 0 of MenACWY control vaccination. The receptor set was obtained from an adult in good health. CDR3s include the opening cysteine and the closing phenylalanine or tryptophan. D genes are given only for firm matches. Not all rows give a size; the values are once, few, many and, for expanded clones, a class.

v_call,d_call,j_call,clone_size,cdr3_aa,cdr3_nt
TRBV9,TRBD2,TRBJ2-1,once,CASSAAGRVGEQFF,TGTGCCAGCAGCGCAGCCGGGAGGGTGGGTGAGCAGTTCTTC
TRBV4-2,NA,TRBJ1-4,NA,CASSDTGITTNEKLFF,TGTGCCAGCAGCGACACAGGGATCACGACTAATGAAAAACTGTTTTTT
TRBV7-7,NA,TRBJ1-3,NA,CASSLSRGGGNTIYF,TGTGCTAGCAGCTTATCACGGGGGGGCGGAAACACCATATATTTT
TRBV6-1,NA,TRBJ1-5,NA,CASSEQGFNQPQHF,TGTGCCAGCAGTGAACAGGGTTTCAATCAGCCCCAGCATTTT
TRBV13,NA,TRBJ1-2,NA,CANTERGSYGYTF,TGTGCCAATACTGAGAGGGGCAGCTATGGCTACACCTTC
TRBV28,NA,TRBJ1-2,NA,CASSDTGFGYTF,TGTGCCAGCAGTGATACAGGGTTTGGCTACACCTTC
TRBV5-4,TRBD2,TRBJ2-1,NA,CASSLRRGKPNEQFF,TGTGCCAGCAGCTTGCGGCGGGGGAAACCCAATGAGCAGTTCTTC
TRBV10-3,TRBD2,TRBJ2-1,NA,CAINQPSGRGNEQFF,TGTGCCATCAACCAGCCTAGCGGGAGGGGGAATGAGCAGTTCTTC
TRBV6-5,NA,TRBJ2-3,NA,CASSYVARGYADTQYF,TGTGCCAGCAGTTACGTGGCTAGAGGTTACGCTGATACGCAGTATTTT
TRBV10-2,TRBD1,TRBJ1-5,NA,CASSSGTASNQPQHF,TGCGCCAGCAGTTCCGGGACAGCCAGCAATCAGCCCCAGCATTTT
TRBV9,NA,TRBJ2-7,few,CASSVGGFPYEQYF,TGTGCCAGCAGCGTAGGAGGATTTCCCTACGAGCAGTACTTC
TRBV7-6,NA,TRBJ1-4,NA,CASSVQGLGEKLFF,TGTGCCAGCAGCGTACAGGGATTGGGTGAAAAACTGTTTTTT
TRBV28,NA,TRBJ2-7,once,CASSLRGREQYF,TGTGCCAGCAGTTTGAGGGGAAGGGAGCAGTACTTC
TRBV5-4,TRBD2,TRBJ2-7,NA,CASSRLAGALNEQYF,TGTGCCAGCAGCCGTCTAGCGGGAGCTCTTAACGAGCAGTACTTC
TRBV2,TRBD1,TRBJ1-5,NA,CASSVHRGQNQPQHF,TGTGCCAGCAGCGTACACAGGGGGCAGAATCAGCCCCAGCATTTT
TRBV4-1,TRBD2,TRBJ2-7,NA,CASSQAIGGVSYEQYF,TGCGCCAGCAGCCAAGCGATCGGGGGGGTATCCTACGAGCAGTACTTC
TRBV14,NA,TRBJ1-1,NA,CASSPHRGYTEAFF,TGTGCCAGCAGCCCTCACCGGGGATACACTGAAGCTTTCTTT
TRBV28,NA,TRBJ2-2,NA,CASLEYRASGELFF,TGTGCCAGTCTGGAATACCGAGCGTCCGGGGAGCTGTTTTTT
TRBV18,NA,TRBJ1-2,NA,CASSPPRNRGYGYTF,TGTGCCAGCTCACCACCGAGAAACCGCGGCTATGGCTACACCTTC
TRBV19,TRBD1,TRBJ1-4,few,CASSNIGQGDEKLFF,TGTGCCAGTAGTAATATCGGACAGGGGGACGAAAAACTGTTTTTT
TRBV28,TRBD2,TRBJ2-1,NA,CASSPLAGYNEQFF,TGTGCCAGCAGTCCTCTAGCGGGATACAATGAGCAGTTCTTC
TRBV19,TRBD1,TRBJ1-2,NA,CASSIGQGRDGYTF,TGTGCCAGTAGTATTGGACAGGGTAGGGATGGCTACACCTTC
TRBV11-3,NA,TRBJ2-5,NA,CASSLGPLGGETQYF,TGTGCCAGCAGCTTAGGCCCCTTAGGGGGAGAGACCCAGTACTTC
TRBV5-8,NA,TRBJ2-7,NA,CASSDLFGQYF,TGTGCCAGCAGCGACCTTTTTGGGCAGTACTTC
TRBV28,NA,TRBJ1-2,NA,CASSYPGNYGYTF,TGTGCCAGCAGTTACCCCGGTAACTATGGCTACACCTTC
TRBV4-2,TRBD2,TRBJ2-3,NA,CASSQDGLAGGPRTDTQYF,TGTGCCAGCAGCCAAGACGGACTAGCGGGAGGGCCACGGACAGATACGCAGTATTTT
TRBV28,NA,TRBJ2-7,NA,CASSQGRLYEQYF,TGTGCCAGCAGTCAGGGACGGCTCTACGAGCAGTACTTC
TRBV28,TRBD1,TRBJ2-1,NA,CASRPPDDHGTGLDEQFF,TGTGCCAGCAGGCCCCCCGACGACCACGGGACAGGGTTGGATGAGCAGTTCTTC
TRBV7-3,NA,TRBJ2-4,NA,CASNPRQTRRGDIQYF,TGTGCCAGCAACCCCCGCCAGACACGGAGGGGGGACATTCAGTACTTC
TRBV5-4,TRBD2,TRBJ2-1,NA,CASGRLELAGGKGGYNEQFF,TGTGCCAGCGGGCGGCTTGAACTAGCGGGAGGGAAGGGGGGCTACAATGAGCAGTTCTTC
TRBV14,NA,TRBJ2-7,NA,CASSLRSYEQYF,TGTGCCAGCAGCCTCCGCTCATACGAGCAGTACTTC